This T cell receptor beta chain stems from a study of identical twins. Each cDNA held unique molecular identifiers, and template switching gave it a universal primer site. TCRdb redid the calling of the 5' RACE reads with MiXCR, one entry per CDR3 protein. Among approximately 490,000 distinct CDR3 sequences listed, under 25% were seen once. This clonotype showed up just a few times. Its antigen is not known. Findings of the study overall: The more abundant beta clonotypes in cord blood had fewer insertions, and memory repertoires did not show this.

The sample was also reused in another study, on yellow fever vaccine responses in identical twins.

The sequence came from a woman younger than 30 in good health. Sequenced sample: CD4+ T cells sorted from blood.

The CDR3 DNA follows: TGTGCCAGCAGTTATTCAGGGAGGAAAGAGACCCAGTACTTC. Amino acids: CASSYSGRKETQYF. The chain employs TRBV6-5 and TRBJ2-5, with D maybe TRBD2 (6 bases). The CDR3 has 14 amino acids. Per germline, CDR1 MNHEY and CDR2 SVGAGI. With 3 bases removed from V and 3 bases from J, the gap between germline ends came to 11 bases.